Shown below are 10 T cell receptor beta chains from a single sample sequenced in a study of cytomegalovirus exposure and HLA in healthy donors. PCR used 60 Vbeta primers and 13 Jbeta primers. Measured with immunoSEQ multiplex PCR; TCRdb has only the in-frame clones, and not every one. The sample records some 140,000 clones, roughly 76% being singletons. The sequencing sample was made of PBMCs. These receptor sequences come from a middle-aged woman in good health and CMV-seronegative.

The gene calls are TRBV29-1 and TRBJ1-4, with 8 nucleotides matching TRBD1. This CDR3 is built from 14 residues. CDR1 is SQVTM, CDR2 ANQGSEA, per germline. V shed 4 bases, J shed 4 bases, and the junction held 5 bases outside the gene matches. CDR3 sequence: CSVARTGLNEKLFF. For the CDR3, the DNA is TGCAGCGTTGCAAGGACAGGGCTTAATGAAAAACTGTTTTTT.

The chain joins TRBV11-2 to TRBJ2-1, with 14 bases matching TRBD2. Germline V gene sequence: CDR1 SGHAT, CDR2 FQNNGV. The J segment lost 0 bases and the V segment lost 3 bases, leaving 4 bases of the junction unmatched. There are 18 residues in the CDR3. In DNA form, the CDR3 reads TGTGCCAGCAGCTTGGGACTAGCGGGGGTCTTCTCCTACAATGAGCAGTTCTTC. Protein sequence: CASSLGLAGVFSYNEQFF.

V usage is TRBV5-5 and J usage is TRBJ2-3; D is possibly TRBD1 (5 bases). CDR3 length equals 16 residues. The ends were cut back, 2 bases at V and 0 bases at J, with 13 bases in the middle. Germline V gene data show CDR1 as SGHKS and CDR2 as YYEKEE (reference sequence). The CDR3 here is CASSFRQTASTDTQYF. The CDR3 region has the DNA TGTGCCAGCAGCTTCCGACAGACGGCTAGCACAGATACGCAGTATTTT.

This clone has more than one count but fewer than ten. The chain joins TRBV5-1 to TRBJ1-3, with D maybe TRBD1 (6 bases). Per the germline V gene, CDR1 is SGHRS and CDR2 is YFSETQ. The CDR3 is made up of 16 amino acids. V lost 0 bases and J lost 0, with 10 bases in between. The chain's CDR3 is CASSLGQASSGNTIYF. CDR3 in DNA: TGCGCCAGCAGCTTGGGACAGGCGAGCTCTGGAAACACCATATATTTT.

DNA for the CDR3: TGTGCCAGCAGCGCCCCGATAGATAGGGGGACCGCGCCCACCGGGGAGCTGTTTTTT. As protein: CASSAPIDRGTAPTGELFF. The chain carries TRBV9 and TRBJ2-2; D is perhaps TRBD1 (6 bases). Trimming took off 3 bases at V and 4 bases at J, with 25 bases between the two ends. Germline V gene lookup returns CDR1 SGDLS and CDR2 YYNGEE. This CDR3 is 19 amino acids long. Full variable domain (missing parts from reference TRBV9 and TRBJ2-2): DSGVTQTPKHLITATGQRVTLRCSPRSGDLSVYWYQQSLDQGLQFLIQYYNGEERAKGNILERFSAQQFPDLHSELNLSSLELGDSALYFCASSAPIDRGTAPTGELFFGEGSRLTVL.

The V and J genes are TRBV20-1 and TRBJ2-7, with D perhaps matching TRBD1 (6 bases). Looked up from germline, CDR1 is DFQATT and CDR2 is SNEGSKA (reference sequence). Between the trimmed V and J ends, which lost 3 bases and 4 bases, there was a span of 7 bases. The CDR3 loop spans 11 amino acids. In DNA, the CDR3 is TGCAGTGCTAGGCAGGGGTACGAGCAGTACGTC. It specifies CSARQGYEQYV.

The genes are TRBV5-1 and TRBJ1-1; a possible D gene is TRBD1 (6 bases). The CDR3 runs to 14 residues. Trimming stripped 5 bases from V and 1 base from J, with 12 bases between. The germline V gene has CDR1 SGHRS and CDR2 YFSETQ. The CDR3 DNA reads TGCGCCAGCAGACCCGGGACAAGGAACACTGAAGCTTTCTTT. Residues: CASRPGTRNTEAFF. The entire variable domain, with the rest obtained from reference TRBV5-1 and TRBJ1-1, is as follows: KAGVTQTPRYLIKTRGQQVTLSCSPISGHRSVSWYQQTPGQGLQFLFEYFSETQRNKGNFPGRFSGRQFSNSRSEMNVSTLELGDSALYLCASRPGTRNTEAFFGQGTRLTVV.

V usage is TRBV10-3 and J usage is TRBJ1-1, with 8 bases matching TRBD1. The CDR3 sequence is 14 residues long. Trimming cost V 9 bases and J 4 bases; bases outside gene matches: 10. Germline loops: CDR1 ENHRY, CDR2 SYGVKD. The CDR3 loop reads CAIRTGIRITEAFF. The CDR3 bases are TGTGCCATACGGACAGGGATAAGAATCACTGAAGCTTTCTTT.

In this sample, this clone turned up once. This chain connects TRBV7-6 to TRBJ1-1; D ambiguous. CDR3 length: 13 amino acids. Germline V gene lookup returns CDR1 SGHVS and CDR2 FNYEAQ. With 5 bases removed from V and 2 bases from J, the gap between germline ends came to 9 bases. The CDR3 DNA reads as TGTGCCAGCAGCCCCCCCACTAACACTGAAGCTTTCTTT. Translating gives CASSPPTNTEAFF.

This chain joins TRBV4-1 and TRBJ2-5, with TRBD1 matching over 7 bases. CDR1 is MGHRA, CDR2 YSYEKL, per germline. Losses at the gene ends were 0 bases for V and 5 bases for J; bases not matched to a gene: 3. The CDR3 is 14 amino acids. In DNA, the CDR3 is TGCGCCAGCAGCCAAGATGGCAGGGGGGAGACCCAGTACTTC. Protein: CASSQDGRGETQYF.